This TCR beta chain was recorded in a study of CD8+CD57+ T cells in acquired aplastic anemia. The study's findings and limits: Patients and healthy controls showed no significant CD8+ Simpson's diversity difference. Patients and controls turned out to have some 30 CD8+ CDR3 sequences in common.

Points on this clonotype: Its antigen is undetermined.

Patients who underwent sequencing had shown CD8+CD57+ cell expansion by flow cytometry. Template material for TCR beta VDJ and CDR3 profiling consisted of genomic DNA. TCRdb recomputed calls from the reads with MiXCR, one row per CDR3 protein. Of over 150,000 distinct CDR3 sequences in the sample, about 64% were seen once. Sample: sorted CD4+, CD8+, or CD8+CD57+ T cells (not recorded which) from PBMCs. This clonotype was sampled from a human donor with aplastic anemia.

The CDR3 sequence is CASSHSEGAGRAGYTF. CDR3 bases: TGTGCCAGCAGCCATTCGGAAGGGGCAGGGCGAGCTGGCTACACCTTC. This chain links TRBV3-1 with TRBJ1-2; tentative D call: TRBD1 (5 bases). V lost 3 bases to trimming and J lost 7 bases, with 21 bases between them. In germline, CDR1 is LGHDT, CDR2 YNNKEL (reference sequence). The CDR3 consists of 16 residues.